The T cell receptor (beta chain) described here comes from a study of T cells in Graves' hyperthyroidism and ophthalmopathy. Study results and limitations: Separating ophthalmopathy from stable hyperthyroidism was achieved by a 13 V-J model. Within blood appeared most thyroid clonotypes that had expanded above 0.001.

This CDR3 spans 14 amino acids. V gave up 3 bases and J gave up 5 bases; unmatched junction bases: 2. Disease duration was under 3 months in the ophthalmopathy patients, who also had a Clinical Activity Score of at least 3 and a NOSPECS grade of at least 4. TCR beta CDR3 regions were amplified from RNA. Initially, a first-round RT-PCR of the TCR CDR3 employed the HTBI primer set. TCRdb redid the calling of the multiplex PCR reads with MiXCR, one entry per CDR3 protein. The table has about 250,000 distinct CDR3 sequences, approximately 24% seen once. This clonotype was seen repeatedly, ten times or more. The antigen remains undetermined.

The chain uses TRBV12-3 or TRBV12-4 and TRBJ1-5; 9 bases are a match to TRBD1. Sample: blood. This TCR was sampled from a woman between 40 and 50 years old with Graves' ophthalmopathy. CDR3 loop: CASSLGQGDQPQHF. The CDR3 nucleotides are TGTGCCAGCAGTTTGGGACAGGGAGATCAGCCCCAGCATTTT.